The 10 T cell receptor beta chains presented below share a single source sample, sequenced in a study of T cells in narcolepsy. Method: immunoSEQ multiplex PCR; TCRdb's copy keeps in-frame clones and lacks some. The table lists about 30,000 clones, over 80% of them singletons. Sequencing was done on a sample of CD45RA- memory CD4+ T cells from PBMCs. The receptors come from a human donor with narcolepsy.

V usage is TRBV7-9 and J usage is TRBJ2-1, with a tentative D call TRBD2 (5 bases). The CDR3 loop spans 13 amino acids. The V end lost 10 bases, the J end lost 8 bases, and 18 bases lay between the germline ends. Looked up from germline, CDR1 is SEHNR and CDR2 is FQNEAQ (reference sequence). CDR3: CATSPNRGDEQFF. The CDR3 DNA is TGTGCCACCTCTCCGAACCGGGGAGATGAGCAGTTCTTC.

The chain employs TRBV12-5 and TRBJ2-7, with D possibly being TRBD1 or TRBD2 (5 bases each). The ends were cut back, 6 bases at V and 3 bases at J, with 18 bases in the middle. This CDR3 region has 15 residues. Germline CDR1 LGHNT, CDR2 FRNRAP. The CDR3 loop reads CASGPEGRRIYEQYF. The CDR3 region has the DNA TGTGCTAGTGGCCCCGAGGGACGTAGGATCTACGAGCAGTACTTC.

This clone counts as medium-sized. The chain is built from TRBV7-2 and TRBJ1-1; 9 nucleotides agree with TRBD1. Germline loops: CDR1 SGHTA, CDR2 FQGNSA. The CDR3 has 15 residues. J lost 4 bases, V lost 5 bases, and 8 bases had no gene match. This chain's CDR3 is CASSLLGQGSTEAFF. CDR3 sequence (DNA): TGTGCCAGCAGCCTCTTGGGACAGGGAAGCACTGAAGCTTTCTTT. The whole variable domain, remainder taken from reference TRBV7-2 and TRBJ1-1, is GAGVSQSPSNKVTEKGKDVELRCDPISGHTALYWYRQSLGQGLEFLIYFQGNSAPDKSGLPSDRFSAERTGGSVSTLTIQRTQQEDSAVYLCASSLLGQGSTEAFFGQGTRLTVV.

The genes are TRBV7-6 and TRBJ2-1; TRBD2 matches at 7 bases. Germline CDR1 SGHVS, CDR2 FNYEAQ. V shed 4 bases, J shed 9 bases, and the junction held 12 bases outside the gene matches. The CDR3 contains 15 residues. CDR3 protein: CASSYRAGNYPEQFF. The DNA for the CDR3 is TGTGCCAGCAGCTACAGAGCGGGGAACTATCCTGAGCAGTTCTTC.

The V call is TRBV16, the J call TRBJ1-1, with D perhaps matching TRBD1 (5 bases). The CDR3 covers 14 residues. V was cut by 2 bases and J by 3 bases, with 10 bases left in between. Germline V gene sequence: CDR1 KGHSY, CDR2 FQNENV. CDR3 DNA sequence: TGTGCCAGCAGCCAAGGGACGGGTGACACTGAAGCTTTCTTT. This codes for CASSQGTGDTEAFF.

As regards this clone: Just one base apart from a much larger clone, this may be a read error. Other nucleotide sequences in the sample specify the same CDR3. V gene TRBV4-1 combines with J gene TRBJ1-2; possibly TRBD1 for D (6 bases). This CDR3 has 15 residues. The V gene lost 3 bases and the J gene lost 4 bases, with 15 bases spanning the gap. The germline gives CDR1 MGHRA, CDR2 YSYEKL. The CDR3: CASSQDTGNFYGYTF. CDR3 sequence (DNA): TGCGCCAGCAGCCAGGACACAGGGAACTTCTATGGCTACACCTTC.

The rearrangement joins TRBV7-6 to TRBJ2-1; D tentatively reads TRBD1 or TRBD2 (5 bases each). Trimming removed 1 base from V and 0 bases from J, with 13 bases in between. This CDR3 is 17 amino acids long. Per germline, CDR1 SGHVS and CDR2 FNYEAQ. The CDR3 region has the DNA TGTGCCAGCAGCTTAGACCGGGACGTAAGCTCCTACAATGAGCAGTTCTTC. Translation gives CASSLDRDVSSYNEQFF.

The chain has TRBV10-3 and TRBJ1-2; D is unclear. Trimming removed 0 bases at V and 7 bases at J, with 6 bases between. The CDR3 is made up of 12 amino acids. Per germline, CDR1 ENHRY and CDR2 SYGVKD. CDR3 residues: CAISESEGGYTF. The CDR3 DNA reads TGTGCCATCAGTGAGTCTGAGGGTGGCTACACCTTC.

The genes are TRBV7-2 and TRBJ2-1; D is unclear. The CDR3 extends over 13 amino acids. Trimming took off 2 bases at V and 0 bases at J, with 2 bases between the two ends. Germline V CDR1 and CDR2: SGHTA, FQGNSA. The CDR3 DNA is TGTGCCAGCAGCTTACCCTCCTACAATGAGCAGTTCTTC. Translation: CASSLPSYNEQFF. The complete variable domain, with remaining parts taken from reference TRBV7-2 and TRBJ2-1, reads GAGVSQSPSNKVTEKGKDVELRCDPISGHTALYWYRQSLGQGLEFLIYFQGNSAPDKSGLPSDRFSAERTGGSVSTLTIQRTQQEDSAVYLCASSLPSYNEQFFGPGTRLTVL.

The V call is TRBV28, the J call TRBJ1-4; 9 positions match TRBD1. The CDR3 totals 11 residues. CDR1 and CDR2 (germline): MDHEN, SYDVKM. After removal of 10 bases from V and 12 bases from J, the junction contained 6 bases not matched to a gene. The CDR3 DNA sequence: TGTGCCACCGGAAGGGACAGGGAACTGTTTTTT. Protein sequence: CATGRDRELFF.